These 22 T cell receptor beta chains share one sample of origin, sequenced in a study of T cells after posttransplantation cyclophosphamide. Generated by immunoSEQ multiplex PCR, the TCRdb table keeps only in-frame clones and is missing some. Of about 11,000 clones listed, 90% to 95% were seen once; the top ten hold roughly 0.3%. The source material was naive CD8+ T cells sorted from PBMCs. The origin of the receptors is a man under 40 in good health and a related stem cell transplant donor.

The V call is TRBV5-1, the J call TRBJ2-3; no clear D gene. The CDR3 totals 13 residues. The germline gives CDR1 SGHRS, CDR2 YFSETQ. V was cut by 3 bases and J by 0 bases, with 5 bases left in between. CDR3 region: CASSSSSTDTQYF. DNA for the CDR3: TGCGCCAGCAGCTCCTCTAGCACAGATACGCAGTATTTT. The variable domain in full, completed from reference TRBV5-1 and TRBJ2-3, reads KAGVTQTPRYLIKTRGQQVTLSCSPISGHRSVSWYQQTPGQGLQFLFEYFSETQRNKGNFPGRFSGRQFSNSRSEMNVSTLELGDSALYLCASSSSSTDTQYFGPGTRLTVL.

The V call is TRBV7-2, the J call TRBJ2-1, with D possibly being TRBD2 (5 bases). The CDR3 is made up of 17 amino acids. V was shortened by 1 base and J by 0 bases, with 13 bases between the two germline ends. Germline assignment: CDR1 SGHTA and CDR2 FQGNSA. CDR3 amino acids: CASSLDLTGSSYNEQFF. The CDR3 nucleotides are TGTGCCAGCAGCTTAGATCTCACGGGAAGCTCCTACAATGAGCAGTTCTTC.

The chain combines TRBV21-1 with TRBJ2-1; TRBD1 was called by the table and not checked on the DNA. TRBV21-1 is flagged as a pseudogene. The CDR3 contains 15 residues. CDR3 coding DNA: TGTGCCAGCAGCCACGGGACAGGGGCGGCCAATGAGCAGTTCTTC. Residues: CASSHGTGAANEQFF.

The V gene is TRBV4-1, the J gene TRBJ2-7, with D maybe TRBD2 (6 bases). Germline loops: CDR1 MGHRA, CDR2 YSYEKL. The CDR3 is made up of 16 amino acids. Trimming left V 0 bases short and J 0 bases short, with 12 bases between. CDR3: CASSQDGDSSSYEQYF. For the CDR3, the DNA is TGCGCCAGCAGCCAAGATGGGGACTCTAGCTCCTACGAGCAGTACTTC.

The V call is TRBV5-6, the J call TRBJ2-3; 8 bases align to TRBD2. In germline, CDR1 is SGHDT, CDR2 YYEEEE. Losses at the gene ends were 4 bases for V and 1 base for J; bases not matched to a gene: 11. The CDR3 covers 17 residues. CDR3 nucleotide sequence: TGTGCCAGCAGCGTTGCCTTTGGACTAGCCCGCACAGATACGCAGTATTTT. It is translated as CASSVAFGLARTDTQYF.

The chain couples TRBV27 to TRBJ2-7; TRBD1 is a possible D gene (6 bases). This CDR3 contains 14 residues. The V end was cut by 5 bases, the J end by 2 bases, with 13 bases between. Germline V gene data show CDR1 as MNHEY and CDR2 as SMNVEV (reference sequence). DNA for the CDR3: TGTGCCAGCAGTCCGGGACAACACCCCTACGAGCAGTACTTC. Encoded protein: CASSPGQHPYEQYF.

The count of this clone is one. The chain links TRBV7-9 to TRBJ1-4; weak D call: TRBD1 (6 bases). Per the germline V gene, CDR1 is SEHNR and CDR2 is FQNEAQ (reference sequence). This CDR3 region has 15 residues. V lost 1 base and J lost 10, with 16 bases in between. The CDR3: CASSLVGQPQGKLFF. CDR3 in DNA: TGTGCCAGCAGCTTAGTTGGACAGCCGCAGGGAAAACTGTTTTTT.

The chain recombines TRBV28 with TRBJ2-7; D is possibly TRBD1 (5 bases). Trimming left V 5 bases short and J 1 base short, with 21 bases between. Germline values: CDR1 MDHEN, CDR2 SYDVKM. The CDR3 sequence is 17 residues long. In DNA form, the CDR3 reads TGTGCCAGCAGTCCCGAACTGAAGCAGGGTAGGTCCTACGAGCAGTACTTC. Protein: CASSPELKQGRSYEQYF.

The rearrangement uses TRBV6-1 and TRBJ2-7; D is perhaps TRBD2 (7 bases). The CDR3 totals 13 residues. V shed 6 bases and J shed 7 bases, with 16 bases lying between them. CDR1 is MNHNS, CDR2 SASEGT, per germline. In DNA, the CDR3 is TGTGCCAGCAGAGTGGGGGGGCCGGAGGAGCAGTACTTC. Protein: CASRVGGPEEQYF.

CDR3 nucleotide sequence: TGTGCCAGCAGCTTCGGACAGGTCAATCAGCCCCAGCATTTT. This sequence encodes CASSFGQVNQPQHF. J is TRBJ1-5 and V is TRBV5-6; 7 positions agree with TRBD1. The J segment lost 3 bases and the V segment lost 2 bases, leaving 2 bases of the junction unmatched. Looked up from germline, CDR1 is SGHDT and CDR2 is YYEEEE. This CDR3 spans 14 amino acids.

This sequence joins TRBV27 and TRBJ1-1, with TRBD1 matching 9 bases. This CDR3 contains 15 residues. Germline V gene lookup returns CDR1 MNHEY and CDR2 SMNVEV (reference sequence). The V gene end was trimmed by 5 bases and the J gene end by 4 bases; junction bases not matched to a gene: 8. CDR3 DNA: TGTGCCAGCAGTCCCCTACAGGGGGCGGGCACTGAAGCTTTCTTT. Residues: CASSPLQGAGTEAFF.

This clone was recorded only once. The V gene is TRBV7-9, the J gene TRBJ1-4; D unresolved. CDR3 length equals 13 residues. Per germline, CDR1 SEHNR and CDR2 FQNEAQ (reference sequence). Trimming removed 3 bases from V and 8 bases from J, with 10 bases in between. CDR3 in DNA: TGTGCCAGCAGCTTCCGGGGTACCGAAAAACTGTTTTTT. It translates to CASSFRGTEKLFF.

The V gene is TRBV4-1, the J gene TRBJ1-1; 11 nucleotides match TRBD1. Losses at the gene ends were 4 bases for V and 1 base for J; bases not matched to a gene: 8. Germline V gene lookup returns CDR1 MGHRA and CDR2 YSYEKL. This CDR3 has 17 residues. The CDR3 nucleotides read TGCGCCAGCAGCCTGGTGGGGACAGGGGGACCGAACACTGAAGCTTTCTTT. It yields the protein CASSLVGTGGPNTEAFF.

The CDR3 sequence is CASSSQSSSYNEQFF. The DNA of the CDR3 is TGTGCCAGCTCAAGTCAGTCTAGCTCCTACAATGAGCAGTTCTTC. V gene TRBV18 combines with J gene TRBJ2-1; D uncertain. V was trimmed by 5 bases and J by 0 bases, leaving 11 bases between them. The germline gives CDR1 KGHSH, CDR2 LQKENI. The CDR3 is 15 residues long.

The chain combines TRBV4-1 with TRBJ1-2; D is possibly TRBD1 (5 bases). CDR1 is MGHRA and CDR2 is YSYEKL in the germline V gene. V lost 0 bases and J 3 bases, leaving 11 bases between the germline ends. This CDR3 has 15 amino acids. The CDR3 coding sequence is TGCGCCAGCAGCCAAGAGGGGCCCTGGGACTATGGCTACACCTTC. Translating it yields CASSQEGPWDYGYTF.

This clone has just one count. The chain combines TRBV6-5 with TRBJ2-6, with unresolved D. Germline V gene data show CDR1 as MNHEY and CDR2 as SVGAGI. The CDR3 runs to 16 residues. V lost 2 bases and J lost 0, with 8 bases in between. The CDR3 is CASSYTSGSGANVLTF. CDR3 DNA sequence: TGTGCCAGCAGTTACACTTCGGGCTCTGGGGCCAACGTCCTGACTTTC.

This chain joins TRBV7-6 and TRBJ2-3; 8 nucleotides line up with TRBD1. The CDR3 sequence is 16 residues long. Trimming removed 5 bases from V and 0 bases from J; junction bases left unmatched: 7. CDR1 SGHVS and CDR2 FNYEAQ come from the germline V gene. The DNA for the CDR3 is TGTGCCAGCAGCCCGAGGACAGGGCCTAGCACAGATACGCAGTATTTT. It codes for CASSPRTGPSTDTQYF.

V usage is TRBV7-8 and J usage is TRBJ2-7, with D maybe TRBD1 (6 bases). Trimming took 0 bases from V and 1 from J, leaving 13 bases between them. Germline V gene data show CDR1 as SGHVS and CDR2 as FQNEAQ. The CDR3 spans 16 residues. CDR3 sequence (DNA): TGTGCCAGCAGCTTAGCGCTACAGGGTGGATCCTACGAGCAGTACTTC. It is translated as CASSLALQGGSYEQYF.

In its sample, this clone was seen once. CDR3: CASKLAGEAYEQYF. In DNA form, the CDR3 reads TGTGCCAGCAAACTAGCGGGGGAAGCCTACGAGCAGTACTTC. V and J are TRBV6-6 and TRBJ2-7; 11 nucleotides line up with TRBD2. The J segment lost 2 bases and the V segment lost 7 bases, leaving 4 bases of the junction unmatched. The germline V gene has CDR1 MNHNY and CDR2 SVGAGI (reference sequence). The CDR3 extends over 14 amino acids.

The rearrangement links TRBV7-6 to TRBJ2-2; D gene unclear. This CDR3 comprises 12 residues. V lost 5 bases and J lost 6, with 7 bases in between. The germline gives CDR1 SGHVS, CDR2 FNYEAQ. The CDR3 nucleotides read TGTGCCAGCAGCCCTTCGGCCGGGGAGCTGTTTTTT. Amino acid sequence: CASSPSAGELFF.

The chain's CDR3 is CSGGQNYGYTF. In DNA, the CDR3 is TGCAGCGGGGGACAGAACTATGGCTACACCTTC. This chain uses TRBV20-1 with TRBJ1-2; 7 nucleotides align to TRBD1. The germline gives CDR1 DFQATT, CDR2 SNEGSKA (reference sequence). The CDR3 is 11 residues long.

CDR3 amino acids: CASSLDREGENEKLFF. CDR3 DNA: TGCGCCAGCAGCCTAGACAGGGAGGGAGAAAATGAAAAACTGTTTTTT. The J gene is TRBJ1-4, the V gene TRBV4-3, with 7 bases lining up with TRBD1. This CDR3 contains 16 residues. The germline V gene has CDR1 LGHNA and CDR2 YSLEER. J was trimmed by 5 bases and V by 4 bases; bases with no gene match: 10.